This TCR beta chain was captured by sequencing in a study of blood T cell repertoires in COVID-19. Study-level information: T cells, B-cell-depleted T cells, or PBMCs supplied cDNA or gDNA.

Germline values: CDR1 SGHDT, CDR2 YYEEEE. V lost 0 bases to trimming and J lost 5 bases; unmatched junction nucleotides: 6. The CDR3 is 15 residues long. Generated by immunoSEQ multiplex PCR, the TCRdb table keeps only in-frame clones and is missing some. The sample gives 40,000 to 55,000 clones, around 80% of which show up once; 16% is in the top ten. V usage is TRBV5-6 and J usage is TRBJ2-7; 9 bases align to TRBD1. The source of this sequence is a man aged 40-49 years with acute or convalescent COVID-19. The specimen was peripheral blood. CDR3 loop: CASSLGDRGSHEQYF. Here the CDR3 DNA reads TGTGCCAGCAGCTTGGGAGACAGGGGGTCCCACGAGCAGTACTTC.